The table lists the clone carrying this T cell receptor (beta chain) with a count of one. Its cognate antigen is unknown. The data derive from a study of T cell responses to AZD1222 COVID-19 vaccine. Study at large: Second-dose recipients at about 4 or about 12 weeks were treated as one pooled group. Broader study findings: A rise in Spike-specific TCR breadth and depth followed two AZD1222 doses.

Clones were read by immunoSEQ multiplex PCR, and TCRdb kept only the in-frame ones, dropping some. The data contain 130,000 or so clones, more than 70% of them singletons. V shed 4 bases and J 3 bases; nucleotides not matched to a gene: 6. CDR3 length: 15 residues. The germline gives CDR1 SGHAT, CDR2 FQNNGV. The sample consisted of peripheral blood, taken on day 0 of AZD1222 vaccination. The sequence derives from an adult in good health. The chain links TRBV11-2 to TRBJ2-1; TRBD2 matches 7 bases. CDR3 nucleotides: TGTGCCAGCAGCTCCGGAACGGGGGGCTACAATGAGCAGTTCTTC. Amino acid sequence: CASSSGTGGYNEQFF.